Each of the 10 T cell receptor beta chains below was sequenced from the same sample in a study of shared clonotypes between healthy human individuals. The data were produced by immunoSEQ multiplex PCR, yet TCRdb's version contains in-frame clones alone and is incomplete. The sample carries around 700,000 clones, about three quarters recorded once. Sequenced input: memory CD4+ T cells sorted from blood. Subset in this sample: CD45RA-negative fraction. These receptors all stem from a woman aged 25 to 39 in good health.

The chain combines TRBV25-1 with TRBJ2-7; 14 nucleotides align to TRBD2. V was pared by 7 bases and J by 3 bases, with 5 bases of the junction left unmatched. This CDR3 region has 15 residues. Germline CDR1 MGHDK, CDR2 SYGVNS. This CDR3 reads CASNPGTSGGYEQYF. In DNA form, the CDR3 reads TGTGCCAGCAACCCAGGGACTAGCGGGGGCTACGAGCAGTACTTC.

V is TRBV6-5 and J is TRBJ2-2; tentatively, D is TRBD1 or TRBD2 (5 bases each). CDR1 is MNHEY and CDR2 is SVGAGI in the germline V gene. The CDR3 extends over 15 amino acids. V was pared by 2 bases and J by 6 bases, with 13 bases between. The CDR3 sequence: CASSYTDTGPGELFF. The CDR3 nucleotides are TGTGCCAGCAGTTACACGGACACGGGACCCGGGGAGCTGTTTTTT.

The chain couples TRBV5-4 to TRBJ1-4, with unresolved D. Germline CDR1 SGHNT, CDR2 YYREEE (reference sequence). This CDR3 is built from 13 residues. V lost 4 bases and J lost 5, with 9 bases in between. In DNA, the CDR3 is TGTGCCAGCAGCCGCGATCCAAATGAAAAACTGTTTTTT. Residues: CASSRDPNEKLFF.

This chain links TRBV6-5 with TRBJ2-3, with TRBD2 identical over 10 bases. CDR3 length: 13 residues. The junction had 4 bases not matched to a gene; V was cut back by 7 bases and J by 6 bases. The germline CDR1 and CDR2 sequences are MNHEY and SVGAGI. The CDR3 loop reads CASKTAGGDTQYF. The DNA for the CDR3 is TGTGCCAGCAAAACAGCGGGAGGGGATACGCAGTATTTT.

CDR3 bases: TGTGCCAGCAGTTTAGAGGTCACCCTAGCCTACGAGCAGTACTTC. Encoded protein: CASSLEVTLAYEQYF. The chain combines TRBV28 with TRBJ2-7; unclear D gene. Germline lookup yields CDR1 MDHEN and CDR2 SYDVKM. V lost 2 bases to trimming and J lost 2 bases, with 13 bases between them. The CDR3 has 15 residues.

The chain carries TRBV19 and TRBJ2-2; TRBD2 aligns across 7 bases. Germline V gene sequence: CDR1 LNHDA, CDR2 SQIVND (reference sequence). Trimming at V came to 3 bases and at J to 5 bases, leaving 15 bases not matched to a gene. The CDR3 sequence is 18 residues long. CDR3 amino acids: CASSIPTLGGRLTGELFF. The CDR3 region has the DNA TGTGCCAGTAGTATCCCTACGTTGGGCGGGAGACTTACCGGGGAGCTGTTTTTT.

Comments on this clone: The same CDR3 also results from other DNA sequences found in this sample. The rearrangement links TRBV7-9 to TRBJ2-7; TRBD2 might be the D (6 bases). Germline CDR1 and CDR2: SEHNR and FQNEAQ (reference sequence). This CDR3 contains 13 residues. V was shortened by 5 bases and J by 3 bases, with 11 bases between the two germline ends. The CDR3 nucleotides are TGTGCCAGCAGCAGCTCCGGGAGCTACGAGCAGTACTTC. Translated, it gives CASSSSGSYEQYF.

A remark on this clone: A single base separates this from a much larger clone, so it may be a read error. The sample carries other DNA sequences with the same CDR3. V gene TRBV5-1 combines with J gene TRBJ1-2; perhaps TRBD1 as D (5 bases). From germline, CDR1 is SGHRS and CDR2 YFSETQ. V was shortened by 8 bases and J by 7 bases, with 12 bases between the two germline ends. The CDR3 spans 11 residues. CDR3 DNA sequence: TGCGCCAGTAGCCCGGGACTTGGCTACACCTTC. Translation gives CASSPGLGYTF.

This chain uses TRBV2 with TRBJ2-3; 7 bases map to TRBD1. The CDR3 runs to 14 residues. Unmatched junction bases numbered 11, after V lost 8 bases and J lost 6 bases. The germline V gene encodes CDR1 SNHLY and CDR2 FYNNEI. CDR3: CASGGLLQGDTQYF. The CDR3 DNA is TGTGCCAGCGGAGGCCTCTTACAGGGGGATACGCAGTATTTT. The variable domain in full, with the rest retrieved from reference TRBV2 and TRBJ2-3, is EPEVTQTPSHQVTQMGQEVILRCVPISNHLYFYWYRQILGQKVEFLVSFYNNEISEKSEIFDDQFSVERPDGSNFTLKIRSTKLEDSAMYFCASGGLLQGDTQYFGPGTRLTVL.

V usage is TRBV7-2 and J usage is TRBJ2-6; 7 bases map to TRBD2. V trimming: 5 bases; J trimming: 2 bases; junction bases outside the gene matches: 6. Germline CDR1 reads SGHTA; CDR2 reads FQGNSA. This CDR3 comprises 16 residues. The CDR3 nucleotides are TGTGCCAGCAGCCCCGGACTAGTCGCTGGGGCCAACGTCCTGACTTTC. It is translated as CASSPGLVAGANVLTF. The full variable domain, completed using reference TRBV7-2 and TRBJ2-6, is GAGVSQSPSNKVTEKGKDVELRCDPISGHTALYWYRQSLGQGLEFLIYFQGNSAPDKSGLPSDRFSAERTGGSVSTLTIQRTQQEDSAVYLCASSPGLVAGANVLTFGAGSRLTVL.